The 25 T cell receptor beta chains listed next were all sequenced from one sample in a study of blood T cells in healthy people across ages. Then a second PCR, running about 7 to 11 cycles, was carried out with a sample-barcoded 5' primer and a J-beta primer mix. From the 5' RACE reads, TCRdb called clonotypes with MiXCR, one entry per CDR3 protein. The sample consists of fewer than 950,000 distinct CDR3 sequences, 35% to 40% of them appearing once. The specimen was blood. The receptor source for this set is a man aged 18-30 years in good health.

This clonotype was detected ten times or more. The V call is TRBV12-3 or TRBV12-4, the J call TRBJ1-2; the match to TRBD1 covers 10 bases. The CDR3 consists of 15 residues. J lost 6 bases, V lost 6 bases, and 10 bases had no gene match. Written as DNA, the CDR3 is TGTGCCAGCAGCTCCTGGACAGGGGGAGATCATGGCTACACCTTC. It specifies CASSSWTGGDHGYTF.

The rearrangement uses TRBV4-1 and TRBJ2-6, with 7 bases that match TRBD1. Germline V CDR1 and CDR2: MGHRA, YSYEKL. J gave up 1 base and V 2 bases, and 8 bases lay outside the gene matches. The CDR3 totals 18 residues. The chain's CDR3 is CASSQTTGVVSGANVLTF. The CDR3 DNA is TGCGCCAGCAGCCAAACCACAGGGGTGGTTTCTGGGGCCAACGTCCTGACTTTC.

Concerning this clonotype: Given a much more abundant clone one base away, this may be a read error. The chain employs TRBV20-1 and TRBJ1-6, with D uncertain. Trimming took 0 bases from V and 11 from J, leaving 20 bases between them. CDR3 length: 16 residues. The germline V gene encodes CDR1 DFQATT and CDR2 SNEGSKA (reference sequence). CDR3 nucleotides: TGCAGTGCTAGAGATCCGGGGTTAGAGGGAAATGCACCCCTCCACTTT. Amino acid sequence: CSARDPGLEGNAPLHF.

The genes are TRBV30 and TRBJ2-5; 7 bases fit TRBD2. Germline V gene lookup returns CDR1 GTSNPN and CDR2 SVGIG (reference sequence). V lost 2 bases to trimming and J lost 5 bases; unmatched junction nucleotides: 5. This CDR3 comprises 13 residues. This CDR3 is CAWSTGEGETQYF. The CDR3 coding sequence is TGTGCCTGGAGTACTGGGGAGGGGGAGACCCAGTACTTC.

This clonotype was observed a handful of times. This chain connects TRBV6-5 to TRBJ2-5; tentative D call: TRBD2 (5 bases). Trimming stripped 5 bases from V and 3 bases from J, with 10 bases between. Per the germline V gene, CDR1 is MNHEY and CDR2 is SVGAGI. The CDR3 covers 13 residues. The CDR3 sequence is CASSKGLKETQYF. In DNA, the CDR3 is TGTGCCAGCAGTAAAGGACTGAAAGAGACCCAGTACTTC.

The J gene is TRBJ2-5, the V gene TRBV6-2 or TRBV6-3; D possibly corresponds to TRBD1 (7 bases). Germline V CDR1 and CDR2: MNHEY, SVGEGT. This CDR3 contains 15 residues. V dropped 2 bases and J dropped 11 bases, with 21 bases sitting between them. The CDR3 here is CASSYGQGGGHEQYF. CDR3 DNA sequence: TGTGCCAGCAGTTACGGCCAGGGGGGCGGCCATGAGCAGTACTTC.

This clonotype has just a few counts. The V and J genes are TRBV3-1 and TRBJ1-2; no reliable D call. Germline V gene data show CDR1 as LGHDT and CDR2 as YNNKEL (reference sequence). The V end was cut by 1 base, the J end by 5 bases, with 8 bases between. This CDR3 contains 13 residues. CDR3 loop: CASSQVPEYGYTF. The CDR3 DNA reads TGTGCCAGCAGCCAAGTTCCCGAGTATGGCTACACCTTC.

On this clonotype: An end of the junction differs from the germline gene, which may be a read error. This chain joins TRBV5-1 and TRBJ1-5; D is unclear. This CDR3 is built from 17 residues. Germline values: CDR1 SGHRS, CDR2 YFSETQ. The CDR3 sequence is CASSIISKWQSNQPQLF. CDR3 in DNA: TGCGCCAGCAGCATCATCTCGAAGTGGCAAAGCAATCAGCCCCAGCTTTTT.

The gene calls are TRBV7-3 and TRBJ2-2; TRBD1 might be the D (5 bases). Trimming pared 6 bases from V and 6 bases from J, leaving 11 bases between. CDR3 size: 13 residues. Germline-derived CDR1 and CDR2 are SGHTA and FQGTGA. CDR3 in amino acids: CASRPTAAGELFF. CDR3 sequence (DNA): TGTGCCAGCAGACCGACAGCAGCCGGGGAGCTGTTTTTT.

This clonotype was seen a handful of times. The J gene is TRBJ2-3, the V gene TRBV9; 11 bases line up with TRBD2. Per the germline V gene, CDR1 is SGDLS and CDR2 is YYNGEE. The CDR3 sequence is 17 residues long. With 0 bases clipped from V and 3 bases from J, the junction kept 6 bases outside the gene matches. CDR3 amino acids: CASSVDQTSGVTDTQYF. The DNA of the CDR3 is TGTGCCAGCAGCGTAGACCAGACTAGCGGGGTAACAGATACGCAGTATTTT.

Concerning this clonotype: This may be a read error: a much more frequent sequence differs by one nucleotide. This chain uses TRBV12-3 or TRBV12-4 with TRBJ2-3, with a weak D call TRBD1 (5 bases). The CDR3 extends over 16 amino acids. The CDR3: CASSPHGAGATDTEYF. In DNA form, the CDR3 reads TGTGCCAGCAGCCCACATGGGGCAGGTGCCACAGATACGGAGTATTTT.

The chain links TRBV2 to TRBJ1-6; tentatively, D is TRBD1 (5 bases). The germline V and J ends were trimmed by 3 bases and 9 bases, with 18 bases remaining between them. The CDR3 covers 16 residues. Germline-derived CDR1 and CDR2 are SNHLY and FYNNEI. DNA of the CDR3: TGTGCCAGCAGTGACTCGCGACAGAGGGTTAGTTCACCCCTCCACTTT. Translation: CASSDSRQRVSSPLHF.

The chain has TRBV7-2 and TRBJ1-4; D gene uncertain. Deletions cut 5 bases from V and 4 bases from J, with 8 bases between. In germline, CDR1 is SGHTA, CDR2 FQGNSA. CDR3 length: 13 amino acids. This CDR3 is CASSPYNNEKLFF. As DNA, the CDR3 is TGTGCCAGCAGCCCCTACAATAATGAAAAACTGTTTTTT. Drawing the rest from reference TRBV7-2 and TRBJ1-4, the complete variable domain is GAGVSQSPSNKVTEKGKDVELRCDPISGHTALYWYRQSLGQGLEFLIYFQGNSAPDKSGLPSDRFSAERTGGSVSTLTIQRTQQEDSAVYLCASSPYNNEKLFFGSGTQLSVL.

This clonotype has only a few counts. CDR3 bases: TGCAGTGCTACCGACAGGGTTGGAGTTCATACTGAAGCTTTCTTT. Its protein is CSATDRVGVHTEAFF. The chain recombines TRBV20-1 with TRBJ1-1; 7 bases are a match to TRBD1. This CDR3 spans 15 amino acids. The germline CDR1 and CDR2 sequences are DFQATT and SNEGSKA (reference sequence). V lost 4 bases to trimming and J lost 5 bases; unmatched junction nucleotides: 13.

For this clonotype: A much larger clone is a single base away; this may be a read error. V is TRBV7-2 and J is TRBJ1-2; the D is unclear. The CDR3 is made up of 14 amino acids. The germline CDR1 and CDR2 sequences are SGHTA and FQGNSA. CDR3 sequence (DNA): TGTGCCAGCAGCGTAGCGTTGACGGGTGATGGCTACACCTTC. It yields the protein CASSVALTGDGYTF. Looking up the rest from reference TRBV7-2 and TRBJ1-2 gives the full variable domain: GAGVSQSPSNKVTEKGKDVELRCDPISGHTALYWYRQSLGQGLEFLIYFQGNSAPDKSGLPSDRFSAERTGGSVSTLTIQRTQQEDSAVYLCASSVALTGDGYTFGSGTRLTVV.

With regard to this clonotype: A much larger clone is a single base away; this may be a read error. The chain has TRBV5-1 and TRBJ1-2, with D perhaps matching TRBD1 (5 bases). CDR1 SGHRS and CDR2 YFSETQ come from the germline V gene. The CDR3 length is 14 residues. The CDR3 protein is CASRGTASNYDYTF. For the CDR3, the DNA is TGCGCCAGCAGGGGGACGGCAAGTAACTATGACTACACCTTC.

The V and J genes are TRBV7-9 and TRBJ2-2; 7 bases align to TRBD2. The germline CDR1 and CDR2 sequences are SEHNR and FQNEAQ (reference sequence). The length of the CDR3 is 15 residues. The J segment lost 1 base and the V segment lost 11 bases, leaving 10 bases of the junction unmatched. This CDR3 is CAPGGGEKNTGELFF. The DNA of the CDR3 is TGTGCCCCTGGTGGGGGGGAAAAGAACACCGGGGAGCTGTTTTTT.

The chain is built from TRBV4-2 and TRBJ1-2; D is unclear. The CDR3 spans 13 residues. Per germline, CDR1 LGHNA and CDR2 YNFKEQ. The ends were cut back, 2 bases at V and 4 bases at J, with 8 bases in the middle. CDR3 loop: CASSQQNPYGYTF. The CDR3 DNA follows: TGTGCCAGCAGCCAACAGAACCCCTATGGCTACACCTTC.

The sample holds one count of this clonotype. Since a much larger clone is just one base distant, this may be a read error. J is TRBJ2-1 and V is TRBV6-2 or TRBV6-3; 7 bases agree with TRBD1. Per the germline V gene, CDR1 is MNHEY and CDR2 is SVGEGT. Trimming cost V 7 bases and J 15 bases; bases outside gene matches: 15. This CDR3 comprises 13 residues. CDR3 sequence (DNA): TGTGCCAGCACCCCTACCCTAGGGACAGAGTCGTTCTTC. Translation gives CASTPTLGTESFF.

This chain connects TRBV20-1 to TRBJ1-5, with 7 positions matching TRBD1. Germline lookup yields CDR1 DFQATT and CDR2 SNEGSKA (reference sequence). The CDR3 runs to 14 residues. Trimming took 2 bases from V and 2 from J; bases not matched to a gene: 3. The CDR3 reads CSARPTGGNQPQHF. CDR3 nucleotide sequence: TGCAGTGCTAGACCTACAGGGGGCAATCAGCCCCAGCATTTT.

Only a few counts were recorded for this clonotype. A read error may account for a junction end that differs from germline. Here the CDR3 DNA reads TGCAGTGCGAGAGAGGTTAGACGTGAGCAGTTCTTC. Amino acid sequence: CSAREVRREQFF. The genes are TRBV20-1 and TRBJ2-1, with no clear D. Germline V gene data show CDR1 as DFQATT and CDR2 as SNEGSKA (reference sequence). The CDR3 runs to 12 residues.

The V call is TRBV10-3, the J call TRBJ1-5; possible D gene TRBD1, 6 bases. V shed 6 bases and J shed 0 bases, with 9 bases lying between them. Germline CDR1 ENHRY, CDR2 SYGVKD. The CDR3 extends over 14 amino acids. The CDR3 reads CAISGTNSNQPQHF. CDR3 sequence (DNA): TGTGCCATCAGCGGGACAAATAGCAATCAGCCCCAGCATTTT.

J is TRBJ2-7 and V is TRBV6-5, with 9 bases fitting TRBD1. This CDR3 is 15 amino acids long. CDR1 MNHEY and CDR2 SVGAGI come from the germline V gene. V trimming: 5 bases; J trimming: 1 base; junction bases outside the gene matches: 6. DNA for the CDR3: TGTGCCAGCAGTATCACAGGGGGCGAATCCTACGAGCAGTACTTC. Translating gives CASSITGGESYEQYF.

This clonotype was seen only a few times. In nucleotides, the CDR3 is TGTGCCAGCAGCTTGGTGGTTTGGGGGCAAGAGACCCAGTACTTC. Its protein is CASSLVVWGQETQYF. V gene TRBV5-5 combines with J gene TRBJ2-5; D possibly uses TRBD1 or TRBD2 (5 bases each). V was cut by 0 bases and J by 2 bases, with 11 bases left in between. This CDR3 comprises 15 residues. Per germline, CDR1 SGHKS and CDR2 YYEKEE (reference sequence).

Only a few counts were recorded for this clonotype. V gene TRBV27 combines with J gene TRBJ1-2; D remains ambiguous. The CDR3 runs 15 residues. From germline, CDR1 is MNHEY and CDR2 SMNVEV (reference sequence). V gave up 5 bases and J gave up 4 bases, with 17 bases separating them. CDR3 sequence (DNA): TGTGCCAGCAGTCCCCCAGGTCGGAAGGGCTATGGCTACACCTTC. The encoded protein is CASSPPGRKGYGYTF.